This T cell receptor (beta chain) originates from a study of T cell responses to AZD1222 COVID-19 vaccine. This table comes from immunoSEQ multiplex PCR, and its TCRdb copy is limited to in-frame clones, with some not included. Here the sample spans about 270,000 clones, 90% to 95% being singletons. Trimming removed 0 bases at V and 5 bases at J, with 25 bases between. Germline CDR1 is SGHVS and CDR2 is FQNEAQ. The CDR3 has 19 amino acids. V is TRBV7-8 and J is TRBJ2-5; D possibly corresponds to TRBD2 (6 bases). The receptor was isolated from an adult who received the AZD1222 COVID-19 vaccine. Sequenced material: peripheral blood, taken 28 days after the second AZD1222 dose. The CDR3 DNA is TGTGCCAGCAGCTTAGCTCAGCGGGCGGCTGTAGGGCAATCTGAGACCCAGTACTTC. It codes for CASSLAQRAAVGQSETQYF.